The T cell receptor (beta chain) described here comes from a study of breast tumors, draining lymph nodes, adjacent tissues. TCRdb fed the multiplex PCR reads into MiXCR, producing one record per CDR3 protein. This sample has 140,000 or so distinct CDR3 sequences, with about 33% found just once. This clonotype was picked up a small number of times. Its antigen is unknown. Samples came from axillary lymph nodes draining the breast cancer. Study-wide results and caveats: Tumor T cell lymph node origin was a supported hypothesis, not proven. Tumors had less TCR diversity than lymph nodes, more than nontumor tissue. Luminal-like breast cancer showed significantly greater tumor-nontumor repertoire similarity than basal-like breast cancer did.

From germline, CDR1 is MNHNS and CDR2 SASEGT. The V end was cut by 6 bases, the J end by 1 base, with 12 bases between. The CDR3 sequence is 14 residues long. The chain carries TRBV6-1 and TRBJ1-1, with D hard to call. This receptor was taken from a female donor with breast cancer. Some clones in this sample may be carry-over from other donors' samples. Sequencing was done on a sample of axillary lymph node tissue. The CDR3 loop is CASRTTNRNTEAFF. DNA for the CDR3: TGTGCCAGCAGAACCACTAACAGGAACACTGAAGCTTTCTTT.